A single T cell receptor beta chain is shown here with its context. The target antigen is unknown. Germline V CDR1 and CDR2: SEHNR, FQNEAQ (reference sequence). V lost 4 bases and J lost 2, with 23 bases in between. The CDR3 is 18 amino acids. This specimen belongs to a study of early T cells in non-severe SARS-CoV-2 infection. Overall study findings and caveats: CD4 and private specificities were missed by VDJdb matching, which favored anti-spike CD8 responses.

Individual cDNA molecules each received unique molecular identifiers attached to them. TCRdb used MiXCR to reprocess the 5' RACE reads, holding one entry per CDR3 protein. Of around 77,000 distinct CDR3 sequences in the sample, 5% are singletons; the top ten hold around 6.6%. The chain couples TRBV7-9 to TRBJ1-2; perhaps TRBD1 as D (6 bases). Sample: whole blood, taken at baseline. The sequence was collected from an adult who was a healthcare worker with PCR-confirmed SARS-CoV-2 infection or an uninfected control (not recorded which). The CDR3 DNA reads TGTGCCAGCAGCTCCCCTGGGGGGGCAACCCTGGGGAACTATGGCTACACCTTC. Translating it yields CASSSPGGATLGNYGYTF.